This T cell receptor beta chain was obtained from a study of shared T cell receptors in the human thymus. The assay was immunoSEQ multiplex PCR, and TCRdb's table has in-frame clones only and misses some. The sample has fewer than 700,000 clones, roughly 90% seen once. With 1 base clipped from V and 5 bases from J, the junction kept 5 bases outside the gene matches. This CDR3 spans 16 amino acids. Germline V CDR1 and CDR2: SGHVT, SQSDAQ. The same sample was also used in a study of human thymus T cells. According to that study: Healthy Finnish infants undergoing corrective surgery for congenital heart defects provided the donor material. The study used thymus tissue resected during corrective heart surgery. V and J gene usage appeared biased in thymic and blood repertoires. Related reports documented highly overlapping thymic repertoires among unrelated individuals.

The sequenced material came from thymocytes. The chain recombines TRBV7-4 with TRBJ2-3, with 11 nucleotides matching TRBD2. The clonotype originates from a boy younger than two with a congenital heart defect. CDR3: CASSLVTSGMKDTQYF. In DNA, the CDR3 is TGTGCCAGCAGCTTAGTGACTAGCGGGATGAAAGATACGCAGTATTTT.